This T cell receptor beta chain comes out of a study of T cells in Graves' hyperthyroidism and ophthalmopathy. This clonotype came up many times. Amplified TCR beta CDR3 regions came from RNA transcripts. First-round RT-PCR targeting the TCR CDR3 was performed with the HTBI primer set. MiXCR, run by TCRdb on the multiplex PCR reads, gives a single entry per CDR3 protein. This sample yields approximately 690,000 distinct CDR3 sequences, of which about 15% are seen a single time; approximately 12% belongs to the top ten. V trimming: 4 bases; J trimming: 6 bases; junction bases outside the gene matches: 11. Germline loops: CDR1 LGHDT, CDR2 YNNKEL (reference sequence). This CDR3 is 17 amino acids long.

Material for sequencing was blood. The sequence was collected from a woman between 50 and 59 years old with Graves' ophthalmopathy. This chain uses TRBV3-1 with TRBJ2-1; 11 bases are shared with TRBD2. CDR3 in DNA: TGTGCCAGCAGCCCCACCGGGACTAGCGGAGAAATCAATGAGCAGTTCTTC. This sequence encodes CASSPTGTSGEINEQFF.